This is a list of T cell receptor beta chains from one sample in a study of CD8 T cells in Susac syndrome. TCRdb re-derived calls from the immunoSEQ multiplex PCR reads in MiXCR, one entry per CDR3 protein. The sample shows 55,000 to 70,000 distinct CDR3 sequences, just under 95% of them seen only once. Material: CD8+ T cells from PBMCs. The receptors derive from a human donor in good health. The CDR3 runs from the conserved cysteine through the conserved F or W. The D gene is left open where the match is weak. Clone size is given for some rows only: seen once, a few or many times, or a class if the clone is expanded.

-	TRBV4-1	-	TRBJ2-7	CASSQFEAETYEQYF	TGCGCCAGCAGCCAATTCGAAGCGGAAACCTACGAGCAGTACTTC
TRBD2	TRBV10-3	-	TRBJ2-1	CAISDSSGGPYEQFF	TGTGCCATCAGTGATTCTAGCGGGGGGCCCTATGAGCAGTTCTTC
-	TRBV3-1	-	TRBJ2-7	CASSQPTAADGDSYEQYF	TGTGCCAGCAGCCAGCCGACTGCCGCGGACGGCGATTCCTACGAGCAGTACTTC
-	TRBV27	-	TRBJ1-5	CASSPFSQARGQPQHF	TGTGCCAGCAGTCCATTTTCTCAGGCCCGCGGTCAGCCCCAGCATTTT
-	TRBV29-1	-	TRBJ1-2	CSVVTGVNYGYTF	TGCAGCGTTGTGACAGGAGTTAACTATGGCTACACCTTC
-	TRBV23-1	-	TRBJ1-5	CASSQIGGCQPQHF	TGCGCCAGCAGTCAAATCGGGGGATGTCAGCCCCAGCATTTT
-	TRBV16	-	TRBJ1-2	CASSMGPGNGYGYTF	TGTGCCAGCAGCATGGGACCGGGTAACGGATATGGCTACACCTTC
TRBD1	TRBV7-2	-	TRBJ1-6	CASSLGQGYSPLHF	TGTGCCAGCAGCTTGGGACAGGGTTATTCACCCCTCCACTTT
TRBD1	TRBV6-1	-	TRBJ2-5	CASSGRTGDSETQYF	TGTGCCAGCAGTGGCAGGACAGGGGATTCTGAGACCCAGTACTTC
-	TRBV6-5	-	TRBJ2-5	CASRGQIQETQYF	TGTGCCAGCAGAGGACAGATACAAGAGACCCAGTACTTC
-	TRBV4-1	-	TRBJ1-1	CASSQDPSQRTEAFF	TGCGCCAGCAGCCAAGACCCCTCACAACGGACTGAAGCTTTCTTT
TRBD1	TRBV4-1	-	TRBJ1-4	CASSSGTATNEKLFF	TGCGCCAGCAGCTCCGGGACAGCAACTAATGAAAAACTGTTTTTT
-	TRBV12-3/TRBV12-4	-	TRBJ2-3	CASSPTDTQYF	TGTGCCAGCAGTCCCACAGATACGCAGTATTTT
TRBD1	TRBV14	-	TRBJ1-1	CASSPYRGAYTEAFF	TGTGCCAGCAGCCCGTACAGGGGCGCCTACACTGAAGCTTTCTTT
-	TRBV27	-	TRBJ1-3	CASSLSINPGNTIYF	TGTGCCAGCAGTTTATCTATAAACCCTGGAAACACCATATATTTT
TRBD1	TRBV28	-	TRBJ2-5	CASIRDRGGQETQYF	TGTGCCAGCATCCGGGACAGGGGGGGGCAAGAGACCCAGTACTTC
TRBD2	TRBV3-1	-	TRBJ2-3	CASSQDGIAGSTDTQYF	TGTGCCAGCAGCCAAGATGGCATAGCGGGTTCTACAGATACGCAGTATTTT
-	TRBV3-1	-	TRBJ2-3	CASSQESSPDTQYF	TGTGCCAGCAGCCAAGAGAGTAGCCCAGATACGCAGTATTTT
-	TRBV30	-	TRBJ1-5	CAWNVGYQPQHF	TGTGCCTGGAATGTAGGGTATCAGCCCCAGCATTTT
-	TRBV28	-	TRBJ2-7	CASSVLGKDEQYF	TGTGCCAGCAGTGTCCTAGGGAAGGACGAGCAGTACTTC
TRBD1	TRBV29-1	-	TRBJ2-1	CSVLGQDASYNEQFF	TGCAGCGTCCTGGGACAGGACGCCTCCTACAATGAGCAGTTCTTC
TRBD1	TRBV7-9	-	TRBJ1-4	CASSPPYRGREKLFF	TGTGCCAGCTCCCCCCCCTACAGGGGGCGGGAAAAACTGTTTTTT
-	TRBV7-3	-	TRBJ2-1	CASSSQGYNEQFF	TGTGCCAGCAGCTCACAGGGTTACAATGAGCAGTTCTTC
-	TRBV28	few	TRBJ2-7	CASSPLGDEQYF	TGTGCCAGCAGTCCCCTCGGGGACGAGCAGTACTTC
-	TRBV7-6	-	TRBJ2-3	CASSPDLTDTQYF	TGTGCCAGCAGCCCTGACCTCACAGATACGCAGTATTTT
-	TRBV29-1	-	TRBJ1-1	CSVIFRDKNTEAFF	TGCAGCGTAATCTTCCGGGACAAGAACACTGAAGCTTTCTTT
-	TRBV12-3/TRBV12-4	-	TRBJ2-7	CASSFFRGYEQYF	TGTGCCAGCAGTTTTTTCAGGGGATACGAGCAGTACTTC
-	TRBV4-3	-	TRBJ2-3	CASSQDTSSNTDTQYF	TGCGCCAGCAGCCAAGATACGTCCTCGAACACAGATACGCAGTATTTT
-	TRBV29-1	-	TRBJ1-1	CSVEVEENTEAFF	TGCAGCGTTGAAGTAGAAGAGAACACTGAAGCTTTCTTT
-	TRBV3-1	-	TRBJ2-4	CASSLPRRAKNIQYF	TGTGCCAGCAGCCTACCCAGGAGGGCCAAAAACATTCAGTACTTC
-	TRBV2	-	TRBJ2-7	CASQLVAAYEQYF	TGTGCCAGCCAACTGGTAGCGGCGTACGAGCAGTACTTC
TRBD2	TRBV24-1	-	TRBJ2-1	CATSELAGGIHEQFF	TGTGCCACCAGTGAACTAGCGGGGGGAATCCATGAGCAGTTCTTC
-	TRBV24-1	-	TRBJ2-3	CATSDLGLTDTQYF	TGTGCCACCAGTGACCTCGGACTGACAGATACGCAGTATTTT
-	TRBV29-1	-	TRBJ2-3	CSVTRGLTDTQYF	TGCAGCGTAACCCGGGGACTCACAGATACGCAGTATTTT
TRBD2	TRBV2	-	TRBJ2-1	CASQSGGVYNEQFF	TGTGCCAGCCAGAGCGGGGGGGTCTACAATGAGCAGTTCTTC
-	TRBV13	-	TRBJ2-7	CASSLDGRGYF	TGTGCCAGCAGCTTAGATGGCAGGGGATACTTC